A single sample gave rise to the 12 T cell receptor beta chains below, sequenced in a study of CD8 T cells in Susac syndrome. After extraction with the RNeasy kit, about 0.5 to 1 ug of the RNA was reverse transcribed using random hexamers. TCRdb re-analysed the immunoSEQ multiplex PCR reads in MiXCR, keeping a single row per CDR3 protein. The table shows roughly 150,000 distinct CDR3 sequences, with 95% to 96% occurring only once. The material sequenced was CD8+ T cells from PBMCs. These receptors came from a human donor with multiple sclerosis.

The chain links TRBV11-2 to TRBJ2-7; D assignment may be TRBD1 or TRBD2 (6 bases each). The V end was cut by 3 bases, the J end by 0 bases, with 12 bases between. The germline gives CDR1 SGHAT, CDR2 FQNNGV. The CDR3 sequence is 15 residues long. Written as DNA, the CDR3 is TGTGCCAGCAGCTTGGGGGGCGCTTACTCCTACGAGCAGTACTTC. It is translated as CASSLGGAYSYEQYF.

The V gene is TRBV4-2, the J gene TRBJ2-1; tentatively, D is TRBD2 (6 bases). From germline, CDR1 is LGHNA and CDR2 YNFKEQ. Trimming stripped 0 bases from V and 2 bases from J, with 11 bases between. The CDR3 totals 16 residues. Written as DNA, the CDR3 is TGTGCCAGCAGCCAAGAAGACGGGGGTCCCTACAATGAGCAGTTCTTC. This sequence encodes CASSQEDGGPYNEQFF.

V usage is TRBV30 and J usage is TRBJ1-2, with D unclear. This CDR3 spans 12 amino acids. Between the trimmed V and J ends, which lost 2 bases and 6 bases, there was a span of 10 bases. Germline-derived CDR1 and CDR2 are GTSNPN and SVGIG (reference sequence). The CDR3 reads CAWSLGPDGYTF. CDR3 coding DNA: TGTGCCTGGAGTCTTGGACCTGATGGCTACACCTTC.

V is TRBV29-1 and J is TRBJ1-1, with D hard to call. Trimming took off 1 base at V and 0 bases at J, with 12 bases between the two ends. Germline assignment: CDR1 SQVTM and CDR2 ANQGSEA. CDR3 length: 15 amino acids. This chain's CDR3 is CSVEVLAVMNTEAFF. Here the CDR3 DNA reads TGCAGCGTTGAAGTATTGGCGGTGATGAACACTGAAGCTTTCTTT.

The chain has TRBV29-1 and TRBJ2-7; TRBD1 might be the D (6 bases). The germline CDR1 and CDR2 sequences are SQVTM and ANQGSEA. Trimming took 1 base from V and 2 from J, leaving 12 bases between them. The CDR3 has 14 residues. The CDR3: CSVEGTGITYEQYF. The DNA of the CDR3 is TGCAGCGTTGAAGGAACAGGGATAACCTACGAGCAGTACTTC.

The CDR3 is CASNGANTEAFF. In DNA form, the CDR3 reads TGTGCCAGCAACGGGGCGAACACTGAAGCTTTCTTT. The genes are TRBV9 and TRBJ1-1; a weak D match, TRBD1 (5 bases). This CDR3 comprises 12 residues. Germline V gene data show CDR1 as SGDLS and CDR2 as YYNGEE. Trimming cost V 6 bases and J 1 base, with 7 bases left between them.

This chain uses TRBV20-1 with TRBJ2-1, with D possibly called TRBD1 or TRBD2 (5 bases each). Trimming took 1 base from V and 7 from J, leaving 20 bases between them. Germline loops: CDR1 DFQATT, CDR2 SNEGSKA (reference sequence). This CDR3 spans 16 amino acids. The CDR3: CSARGGRQSLANEQFF. The CDR3 bases are TGCAGTGCTAGAGGGGGGAGACAGTCCTTAGCTAATGAGCAGTTCTTC.

V is TRBV7-9 and J is TRBJ1-1, with D perhaps matching TRBD1 (5 bases). The CDR3 totals 15 residues. The germline V and J ends were trimmed by 1 base and 3 bases, with 12 bases remaining between them. Germline-derived CDR1 and CDR2 are SEHNR and FQNEAQ (reference sequence). The CDR3 bases are TGTGCCAGCAGCTTAGGTGGGGGTTCGGACACTGAAGCTTTCTTT. Translating it yields CASSLGGGSDTEAFF.

J is TRBJ1-2 and V is TRBV29-1; D call uncertain. The CDR3 extends over 13 amino acids. Deletions cut 4 bases from V and 8 bases from J, with 17 bases between. Per germline, CDR1 SQVTM and CDR2 ANQGSEA. The CDR3 nucleotides read TGCAGCGTTGGAGGGCGGTACGGGCTCGGCTACACCTTC. Translating gives CSVGGRYGLGYTF.

This chain uses TRBV19 with TRBJ1-1, with 9 bases matching TRBD1. Trimming cost V 5 bases and J 1 base; bases outside gene matches: 8. This CDR3 has 16 residues. CDR1 is LNHDA, CDR2 SQIVND, per germline (reference sequence). The CDR3 DNA reads TGTGCCAGTAGTGTTACAGGGGGCGCGTCGAACACTGAAGCTTTCTTT. Protein: CASSVTGGASNTEAFF.

This clonotype was counted only a few times. The chain has TRBV6-5 and TRBJ2-7, with 11 bases lining up with TRBD1. Germline CDR1 and CDR2: MNHEY and SVGAGI. The CDR3 spans 14 residues. Trimming removed 6 bases from V and 4 bases from J; junction bases left unmatched: 5. The CDR3 loop is CASSQGQGGYEQYV. DNA of the CDR3: TGTGCCAGCAGCCAGGGACAGGGGGGTTACGAGCAGTACGTC.

The gene calls are TRBV12-3 or TRBV12-4 and TRBJ2-4; D is unresolved. Trimming removed 6 bases at V and 6 bases at J, with 6 bases between. The CDR3 extends over 11 amino acids. For the CDR3, the DNA is TGTGCCAGCAGGGTGGGAAACATTCAGTACTTC. Amino acids: CASRVGNIQYF.